This TCR beta chain originates from a study of beta chain features in type 1 diabetes (dated by TCRdb to the late 2010s). Notes on the research overall: Mean age, gender distribution, total cell number and subset yield did not differ between patients and healthy donors. A total of under 140,000,000 sorted cells were examined across all samples, and the number of cells per subset was strongly correlated with RNA yield. The study compared the TCRB repertoires of sorted circulating CD4+ T cell subsets in recently diagnosed type 1 diabetes patients with those in matched healthy donors. Naive and central memory subsets were obtained from all 30 or so donors, but regulatory and stem cell-like memory subsets were isolated from only 8 patients and 8 healthy donors. Study-level results and caveats: The naive, central memory and regulatory TCRB repertoires appeared to resemble one another more closely among patients than among healthy donors. At VDJ recombination sites, patients with type 1 diabetes made fewer insertions and deleted more nucleotides, a pattern implying thymic rearrangement abnormalities. In all four CD4+ subsets, TCRB CDR3 length was moderately but significantly shorter in type 1 diabetes patients. PCR might favor shorter templates, but patient and control samples were amplified and corrected together, so any skew would affect both groups equally. Because cDNA was sequenced instead of genomic DNA, activated cells with high expression could be over-represented, although the groups did not differ in activation or CD3 levels. Only small numbers of individuals were included in the HLA sub-analyses, which left unresolved whether HLA type had any influence on TCRB rearrangement.

The entire isolated RNA was reverse transcribed using the High Capacity cDNA Reverse Transcription Kit, and thus expressed TCRB transcripts were sequenced. Deep immunoSEQ sequencing was applied to naive, central memory and regulatory T cell samples, giving an average of roughly 3.3 million total reads per sample. Sorted cells were lysed in RLT buffer, and RNA was extracted using DNase-treated RNeasy Micro or Mini kits according to cell number. Each cell subset was processed separately to prevent cross-contamination, with patient and healthy donor samples processed together. The immunoSEQ multiplex PCR was used to amplify TCRB sequences from cDNA, generating 87-bp fragments that spanned the CDR3 region. The amplicons were sequenced using the Illumina HiSeq platform. Processing in the source paper ran as follows. PCR bias was computationally corrected using synthetic template baselines, reads within Hamming distance 2 were collapsed, and singletons that could not be merged were discarded. Reads were aligned against IMGT so that V, D and J genes, CDR3 length and insertions or deletions at six rearrangement sites could be assigned. Within each subset, clonotype counts were normalized to sorted cell number, and only after that were true diversity and Gini coefficients computed with the tcR R package. Repertoire sharing was quantified using the overlap coefficient calculated on TCRB nucleotide sequences. TCRdb took this table from immuneACCESS and kept in-frame rearrangements with V and J called. Such tables lack part of the clones; where checked against another copy, unresolved V genes explain under half of the gap, and the rest is unexplained. D and trimming were read from the DNA, whereas the V and J calls and clone size are those reported in that table. This sample comprises 140,000 to 150,000 clones, approximately 52% of them detected only once. Under 0.45% of the sample belongs to the ten largest clones.

Each donor gave one peripheral blood draw, averaging approximately 120 mL, which was collected into heparinised tubes. Naive, central memory, regulatory and stem cell-like memory CD4+ T cells were sorted on a BD FACSAria II using a panel including CD45RO, CCR7, CD25, CD127, CD95 and CD27. A purity above 98% was achieved for all sorted populations. PBMCs were separated immediately by Lymphoprep density gradient centrifugation and were stained directly, without being cultured. To minimize batch effects, samples were stained and sorted in pairs, one healthy donor with one patient per experiment. Inclusive of the bounding cysteine and phenylalanine, the CDR3 is 15 residues long. The entry retains the CDR3 DNA only, 45 bases that are in frame from base 1. Trimming removed 4 bases from V and 7 bases from J, leaving 17 bases between the germline ends. The CDR1 and CDR2 encoded by the germline V gene are SGHRS and YFSETQ.

In the case of this clone: What antigen it recognizes has not been identified. Base qualities are not provided; no much larger clone lies one nucleotide away.

Sequenced material: Tregs from blood. Explained via the paper, the cell subset or site label denotes: regulatory CD4+ T cells. The V and J genes are TRBV5-1 and TRBJ2-2; no D gene can be assigned with confidence. The receptor comes from a man aged 18 to 30 in good health. CDR3 protein: CASSPSGLEVGELFF. The nucleotides read TGCGCCAGCAGCCCCTCCGGCCTCGAGGTCGGGGAGCTGTTTTTT.